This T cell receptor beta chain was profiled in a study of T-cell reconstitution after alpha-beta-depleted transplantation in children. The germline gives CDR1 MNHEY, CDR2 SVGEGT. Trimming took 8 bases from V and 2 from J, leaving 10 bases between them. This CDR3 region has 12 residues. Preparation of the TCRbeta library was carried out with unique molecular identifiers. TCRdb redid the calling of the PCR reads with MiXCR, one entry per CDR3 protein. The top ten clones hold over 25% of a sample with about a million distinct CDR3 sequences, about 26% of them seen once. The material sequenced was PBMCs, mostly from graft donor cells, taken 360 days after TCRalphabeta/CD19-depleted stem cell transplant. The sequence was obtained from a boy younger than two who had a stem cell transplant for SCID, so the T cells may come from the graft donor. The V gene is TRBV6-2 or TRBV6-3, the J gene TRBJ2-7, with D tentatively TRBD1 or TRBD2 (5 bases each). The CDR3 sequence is CASFRDPYEQYF. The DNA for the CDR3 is TGTGCCAGCTTTCGGGACCCCTACGAGCAGTACTTC.